This T cell receptor (beta chain) is drawn from a study of cytomegalovirus exposure and HLA in healthy donors. Study results and caveats: Some V segments could not be told apart, so they were left out, TRBV6-2 and TRBV6-3 among them.

The CDR3 covers 14 residues. The V gene's germline CDR1 is SGHRS and CDR2 YFSETQ. V shed 2 bases and J shed 6 bases, with 12 bases lying between them. On this clone itself: What it binds is not known.

With 60 Vbeta and 13 Jbeta primers, the PCR was carried out. Measured with immunoSEQ multiplex PCR; TCRdb has only the in-frame clones, and not every one. The table shows more than 150,000 clones, with around 80% occurring only once. The sequenced sample was PBMCs. The TCR comes from a woman aged 25-40 years in good health and CMV-seronegative. This sequence joins TRBV5-1 and TRBJ2-1, with D tentatively TRBD1 (5 bases). In DNA, the CDR3 is TGCGCCAGCAGCTTACAGGCCACAGGCAATGAGCAGTTCTTC. Translating it yields CASSLQATGNEQFF.